The source of this TCR beta chain is a study of PD-L1 blockade in urothelial cancer. On the study more broadly: Atezolizumab (1,200 mg intravenously every 3 weeks) began around 2014 for patients. Males with bladder-origin urothelial cancer constituted about nine tenths of the roughly 29 patients. Analysis of the blood was performed 3 weeks (second dose) and 6 weeks after treatment start.

Indicated time point: peripheral blood 6 weeks after treatment start. Every PCR received spiked-in synthetic TCR analog templates. Sequencing was performed with immunoSEQ multiplex PCR; in TCRdb, only in-frame clones are kept and a portion is missing. The sample contains about 35,000 clones, 84% of which appear only once. The CDR3 extends over 18 amino acids. Deletions cut 3 bases from V and 3 bases from J, with 21 bases between. Germline V gene lookup returns CDR1 SGHTA and CDR2 FQGNSA. The V call is TRBV7-2, the J call TRBJ1-3; tentative D call: TRBD1 (5 bases). The input for sequencing was PBMCs, taken around atezolizumab (anti-PD-L1) treatment. The TCR was taken from a middle-aged man with urothelial cancer. The CDR3 nucleotides read TGTGCCAGCAGCTTCCATACCGGGACTCCCGGCCTTGGAAACACCATATATTTT. It yields the protein CASSFHTGTPGLGNTIYF.